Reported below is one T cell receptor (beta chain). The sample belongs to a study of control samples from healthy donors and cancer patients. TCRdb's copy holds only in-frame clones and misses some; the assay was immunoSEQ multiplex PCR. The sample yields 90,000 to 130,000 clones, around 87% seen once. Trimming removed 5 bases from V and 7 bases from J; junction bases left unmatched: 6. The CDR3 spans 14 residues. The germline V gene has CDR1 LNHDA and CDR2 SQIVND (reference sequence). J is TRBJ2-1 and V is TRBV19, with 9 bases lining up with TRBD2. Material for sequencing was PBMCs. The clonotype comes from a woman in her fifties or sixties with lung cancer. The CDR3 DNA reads TGTGCCAGTAGTCCGTTAGCGGGGGCGAATGAGCAGTTCTTC. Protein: CASSPLAGANEQFF.